This TCR beta chain was sequenced for a study of T cells in Graves' hyperthyroidism and ophthalmopathy. Points from the study as a whole: The model's output predicted ophthalmopathy at a median of roughly 6.9 months prior to onset. Ophthalmopathy could be told apart from stable hyperthyroidism with a 13 V-J model.

Authors of the study amplified TCR beta CDR3 regions from RNA transcripts. A first-round RT-PCR of the TCR CDR3 used the HTBI primer set. TCRdb called the multiplex PCR reads again in MiXCR, with one record for every CDR3 protein. Here the sample spans around 270,000 distinct CDR3 sequences, roughly 19% being singletons. This CDR3 comprises 14 residues. Per the germline V gene, CDR1 is SQVTM and CDR2 is ANQGSEA. With V trimmed by 7 bases and J by 0 bases, 6 bases remained unmatched. As to this clonotype: What it binds is not known.

Duration under 3 months, a NOSPECS grade of at least 4, and a Clinical Activity Score of at least 3 characterized the ophthalmopathy patients. PBMCs came from more than 9 ml fresh peripheral blood. Sequenced material: blood. The receptor was derived from a man between 50 and 59 years old with Graves' ophthalmopathy. The chain recombines TRBV29-1 with TRBJ2-5, with 9 bases identical to TRBD1. DNA for the CDR3: TGCAGCGGAGGGACAGGGAGTTACCAAGAGACCCAGTACTTC. It specifies CSGGTGSYQETQYF.